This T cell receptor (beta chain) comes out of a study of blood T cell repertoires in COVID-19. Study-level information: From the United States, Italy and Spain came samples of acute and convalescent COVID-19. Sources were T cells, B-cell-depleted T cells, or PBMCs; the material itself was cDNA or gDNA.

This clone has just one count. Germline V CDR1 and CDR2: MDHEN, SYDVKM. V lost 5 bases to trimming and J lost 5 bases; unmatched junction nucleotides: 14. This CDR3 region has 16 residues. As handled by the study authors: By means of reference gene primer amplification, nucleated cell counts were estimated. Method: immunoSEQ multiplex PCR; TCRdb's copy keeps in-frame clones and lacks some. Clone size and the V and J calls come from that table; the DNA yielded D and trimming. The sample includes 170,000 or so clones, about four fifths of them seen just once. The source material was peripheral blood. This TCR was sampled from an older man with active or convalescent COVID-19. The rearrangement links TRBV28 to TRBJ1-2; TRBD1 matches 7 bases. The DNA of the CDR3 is TGTGCCAGCAGTGGAGCTAGTGAGGGGGCGAGGTATGGCTACACCTTC. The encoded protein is CASSGASEGARYGYTF.